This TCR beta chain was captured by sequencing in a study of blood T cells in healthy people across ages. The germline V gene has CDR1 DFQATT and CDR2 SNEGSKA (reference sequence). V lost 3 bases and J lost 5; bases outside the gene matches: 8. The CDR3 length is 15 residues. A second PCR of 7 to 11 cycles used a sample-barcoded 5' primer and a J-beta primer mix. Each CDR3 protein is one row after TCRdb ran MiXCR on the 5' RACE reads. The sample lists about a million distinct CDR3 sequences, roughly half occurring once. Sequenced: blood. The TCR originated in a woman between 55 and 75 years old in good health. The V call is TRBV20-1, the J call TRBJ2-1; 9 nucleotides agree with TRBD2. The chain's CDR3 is CSASRAGGPDNEQFF. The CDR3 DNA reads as TGCAGTGCTAGTAGGGCGGGAGGGCCGGACAATGAGCAGTTCTTC.